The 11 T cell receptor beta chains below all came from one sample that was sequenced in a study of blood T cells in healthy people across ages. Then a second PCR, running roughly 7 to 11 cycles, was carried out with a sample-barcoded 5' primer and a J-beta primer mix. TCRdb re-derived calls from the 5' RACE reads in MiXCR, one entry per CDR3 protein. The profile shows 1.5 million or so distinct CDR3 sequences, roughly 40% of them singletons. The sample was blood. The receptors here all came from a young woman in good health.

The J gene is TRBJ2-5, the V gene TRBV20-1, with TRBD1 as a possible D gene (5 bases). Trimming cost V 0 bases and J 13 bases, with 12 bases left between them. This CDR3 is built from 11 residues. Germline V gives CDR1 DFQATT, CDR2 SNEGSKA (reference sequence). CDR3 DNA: TGCAGTGCTAGAGATGACAGCTGGGGGTACTTC. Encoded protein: CSARDDSWGYF.

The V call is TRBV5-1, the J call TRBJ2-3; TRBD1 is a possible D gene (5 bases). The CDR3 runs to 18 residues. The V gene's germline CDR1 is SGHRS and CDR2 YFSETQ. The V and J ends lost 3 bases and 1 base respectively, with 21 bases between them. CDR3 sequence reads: CASSYGRGTGIGTDTQYF. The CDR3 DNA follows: TGCGCCAGCAGCTATGGAAGGGGCACCGGAATAGGCACAGATACGCAGTATTTT.

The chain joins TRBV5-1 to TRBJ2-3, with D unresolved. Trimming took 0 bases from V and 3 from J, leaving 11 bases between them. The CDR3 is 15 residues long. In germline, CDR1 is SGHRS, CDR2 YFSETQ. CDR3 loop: CASSLEMGRTDTQYF. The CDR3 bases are TGCGCCAGCAGCTTGGAGATGGGTAGAACAGATACGCAGTATTTT. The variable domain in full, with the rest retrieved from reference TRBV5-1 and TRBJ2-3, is KAGVTQTPRYLIKTRGQQVTLSCSPISGHRSVSWYQQTPGQGLQFLFEYFSETQRNKGNFPGRFSGRQFSNSRSEMNVSTLELGDSALYLCASSLEMGRTDTQYFGPGTRLTVL.

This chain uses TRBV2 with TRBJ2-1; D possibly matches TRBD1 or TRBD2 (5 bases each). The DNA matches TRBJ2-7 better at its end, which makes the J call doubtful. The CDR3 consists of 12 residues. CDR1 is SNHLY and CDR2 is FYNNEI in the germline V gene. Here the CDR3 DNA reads TGTGCCAGCAGTGGTTGGGGACCCGAGCAGTACTTC. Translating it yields CASSGWGPEQYF.

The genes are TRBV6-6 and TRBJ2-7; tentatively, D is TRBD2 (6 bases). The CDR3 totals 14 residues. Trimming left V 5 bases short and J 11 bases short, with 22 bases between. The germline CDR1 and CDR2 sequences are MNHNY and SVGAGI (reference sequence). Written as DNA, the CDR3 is TGTGCCAGCAGTAACGGGACTGTCCTACGTAGGGAGTACTTC. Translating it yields CASSNGTVLRREYF.

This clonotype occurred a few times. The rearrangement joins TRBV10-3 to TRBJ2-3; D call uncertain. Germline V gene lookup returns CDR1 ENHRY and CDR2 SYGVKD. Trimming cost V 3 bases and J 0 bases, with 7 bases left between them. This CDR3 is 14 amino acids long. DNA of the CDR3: TGTGCCATCAGTGACCAGCGAAGCACAGATACGCAGTATTTT. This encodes CAISDQRSTDTQYF.

CDR3 sequence reads: CASSLEPPGGAYGYTF. As DNA, the CDR3 is TGTGCCAGCAGCTTAGAGCCGCCAGGGGGAGCCTATGGCTACACCTTC. The rearrangement uses TRBV7-2 and TRBJ1-2; TRBD1 matches 7 bases. The V gene's germline CDR1 is SGHTA and CDR2 FQGNSA. The J segment lost 4 bases and the V segment lost 1 base, leaving 9 bases of the junction unmatched. This CDR3 has 16 residues.

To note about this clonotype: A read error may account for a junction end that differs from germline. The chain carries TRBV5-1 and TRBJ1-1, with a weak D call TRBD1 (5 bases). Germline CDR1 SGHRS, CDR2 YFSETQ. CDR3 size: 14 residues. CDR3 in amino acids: CASSVGYTGSEAFF. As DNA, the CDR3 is TGCGCTAGCAGCGTCGGGTATACAGGCTCTGAAGCTTTCTTT.

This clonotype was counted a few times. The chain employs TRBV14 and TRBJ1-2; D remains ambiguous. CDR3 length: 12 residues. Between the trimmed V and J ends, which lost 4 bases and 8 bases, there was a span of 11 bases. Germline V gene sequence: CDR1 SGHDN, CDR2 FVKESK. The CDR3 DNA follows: TGTGCCAGCAGCCCGGGCCTTTTAGGCTACACCTTC. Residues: CASSPGLLGYTF.

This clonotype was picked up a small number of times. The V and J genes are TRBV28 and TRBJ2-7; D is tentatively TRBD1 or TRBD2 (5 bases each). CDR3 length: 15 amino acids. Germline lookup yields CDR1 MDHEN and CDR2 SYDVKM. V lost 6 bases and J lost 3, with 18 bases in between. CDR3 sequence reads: CASRARGWDGYEQYF. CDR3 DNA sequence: TGTGCCAGCAGAGCACGGGGCTGGGACGGCTACGAGCAGTACTTC.

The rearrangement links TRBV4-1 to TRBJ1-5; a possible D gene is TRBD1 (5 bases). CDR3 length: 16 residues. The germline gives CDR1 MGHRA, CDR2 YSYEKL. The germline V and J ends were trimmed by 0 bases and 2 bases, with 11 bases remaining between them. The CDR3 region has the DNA TGCGCCAGCAGCCAAGATTCGGGGACGGGCAATCAGCCCCAGCATTTT. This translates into CASSQDSGTGNQPQHF.